The present TCR beta chain was sequenced within a study of CD8 T cells in Susac syndrome. Roughly 0.45 to 1 ug RNA was reverse transcribed with random hexamers. TCRdb ran MiXCR on the immunoSEQ multiplex PCR reads and lists one entry per CDR3 protein. The sample shows over 200,000 distinct CDR3 sequences, 85% to 95% of them seen only once. The CDR3 extends over 12 amino acids. Germline CDR1 and CDR2: LGHDT and YNNKEL (reference sequence). Trimming left V 4 bases short and J 8 bases short, with 6 bases between. This clonotype was seen more than once but under ten times. The receptor comes from a human donor with multiple sclerosis. The specimen sequenced was CD4+ T cells from PBMCs. The rearrangement links TRBV3-1 to TRBJ1-6, with TRBD1 as a possible D gene (5 bases). CDR3 amino acids: CASSPGDSPLHF. DNA of the CDR3: TGTGCCAGCAGCCCGGGGGATTCACCCCTCCACTTT. The full variable domain, with the rest looked up from reference TRBV3-1 and TRBJ1-6, is DTAVSQTPKYLVTQMGNDKSIKCEQNLGHDTMYWYKQDSKKFLKIMFSYNNKELIINETVPNRFSPKSPDKAHLNLHINSLELGDSAVYFCASSPGDSPLHFGNGTRLTVT.